What follows are 17 T cell receptor beta chains derived from one specimen sequenced in a study of cytomegalovirus exposure and HLA in healthy donors listed by TCRdb under 2017. To prepare the library, the immunoSEQ multiplex PCR assay was applied. TCRdb provides this immuneACCESS table in a form limited to in-frame rearrangements. Some clones are lacking; in checked studies, under half of them reflect an unresolved V gene, and why the rest are absent is not known. In this sample the table shows tens of thousands of clones, approximately 96% of which occur a single time. The ten largest account for 4.5% of the sample. The sample comprised PBMCs. Source of these receptors: a woman aged 18-29 years in good health and CMV-seropositive.

The chain joins TRBV29-1 to TRBJ2-7; 9 bases agree with TRBD1. The CDR3 length is 15 residues. V was clipped by 0 bases and J by 4 bases; unmatched bases: 7. CDR1 is SQVTM and CDR2 is ANQGSEA in the germline V gene. CDR3 in DNA: TGCAGCGTTGAAGATCCACAGGGGGCGTCGTACGAGCAGTACTTC. It codes for CSVEDPQGASYEQYF.

The chain couples TRBV7-8 to TRBJ2-5, with D possibly matching TRBD2 (6 bases). The germline gives CDR1 SGHVS, CDR2 FQNEAQ. V was cut by 5 bases and J by 2 bases, with 15 bases left in between. This CDR3 is built from 15 residues. CDR3 in DNA: TGTGCCAGCAGCCAAATCAAACTAGCTCAAGAGACCCAGTACTTC. Amino acid sequence: CASSQIKLAQETQYF.

CDR3 sequence (DNA): TGTGCCAGCAGAACCGGGACTAGCGGGAACTACGAGCAGTACTTC. It is translated as CASRTGTSGNYEQYF. The V and J genes are TRBV4-2 and TRBJ2-7; 13 nucleotides match TRBD2. The CDR3 loop spans 15 amino acids. V dropped 6 bases and J dropped 3; count of bases not matched to a gene: 5. Germline-derived CDR1 and CDR2 are LGHNA and YNFKEQ.

The rearrangement links TRBV18 to TRBJ2-1; 12 bases agree with TRBD2. The CDR3 is made up of 18 amino acids. After removal of 2 bases from V and 2 bases from J, the junction contained 7 bases not matched to a gene. Germline CDR1 KGHSH, CDR2 LQKENI. The CDR3 here is CASSPLLAGGGTYNEQFF. The CDR3 bases are TGTGCCAGCTCACCATTGCTAGCGGGAGGGGGCACCTACAATGAGCAGTTCTTC.

This clone was detected only once. The chain uses TRBV7-9 and TRBJ2-7; 9 positions agree with TRBD2. CDR3 length: 15 residues. The germline gives CDR1 SEHNR, CDR2 FQNEAQ (reference sequence). Germline trimming cut 4 bases from V and 3 bases from J; bases unmatched to any gene: 7. The DNA for the CDR3 is TGTGCCAGCAGCTACCCAGCGGGAGGACTCTACGAGCAGTACTTC. Encoded protein: CASSYPAGGLYEQYF.

This clone was detected only once. This chain links TRBV4-3 with TRBJ2-3; 7 bases match TRBD2. V lost 0 bases to trimming and J lost 4 bases; unmatched junction nucleotides: 10. Germline values: CDR1 LGHNA, CDR2 YSLEER. This CDR3 contains 17 residues. The CDR3 loop is CASSQETAGVFADTQYF. The CDR3 coding sequence is TGCGCCAGCAGCCAAGAGACGGCGGGAGTTTTCGCAGATACGCAGTATTTT.

The CDR3 sequence is CASSVTGLSYNEQFF. The DNA of the CDR3 is TGTGCCAGCAGTGTTACAGGGCTATCCTACAATGAGCAGTTCTTC. The chain is built from TRBV28 and TRBJ2-1; perhaps TRBD1 as D (6 bases). The CDR3 has 15 residues. The germline V gene encodes CDR1 MDHEN and CDR2 SYDVKM. Trimming removed 5 bases at V and 1 base at J, with 12 bases between. Full variable domain (remainder filled in from reference TRBV28 and TRBJ2-1): DVKVTQSSRYLVKRTGEKVFLECVQDMDHENMFWYRQDPGLGLRLIYFSYDVKMKEKGDIPEGYSVSREKKERFSLILESASTNQTSMYLCASSVTGLSYNEQFFGPGTRLTVL.

The J gene is TRBJ1-4, the V gene TRBV5-1; a weak D match, TRBD1 (6 bases). The V end lost 3 bases, the J end lost 0 bases, and 18 bases lay between the germline ends. Germline CDR1 reads SGHRS; CDR2 reads YFSETQ. CDR3 length: 18 residues. The DNA of the CDR3 is TGCGCCAGCAGCTCTGAACCCGGGACAACTGCAACTAATGAAAAACTGTTTTTT. Translated, it gives CASSSEPGTTATNEKLFF.

This clone was found once. The V gene is TRBV7-3, the J gene TRBJ2-2; 12 bases line up with TRBD2. Trimming at V came to 5 bases and at J to 5 bases, leaving 12 bases not matched to a gene. The CDR3 has 18 residues. Germline V gene data show CDR1 as SGHTA and CDR2 as FQGTGA. The CDR3 region is CASSQRGLLAGGTGELFF. The CDR3 bases are TGTGCCAGCAGCCAAAGAGGGTTACTAGCGGGAGGTACCGGGGAGCTGTTTTTT.

This chain uses TRBV19 with TRBJ2-2; TRBD1 is a possible D gene (6 bases). The CDR3 contains 15 residues. V was pared by 9 bases and J by 3 bases, with 17 bases between. Germline V gene data show CDR1 as LNHDA and CDR2 as SQIVND (reference sequence). The CDR3 is CASCGSRGYTGELFF. In DNA form, the CDR3 reads TGTGCCAGCTGCGGGTCAAGGGGGTACACCGGGGAGCTGTTTTTT.

V gene TRBV27 combines with J gene TRBJ2-7; weak D call: TRBD1 (5 bases). Per the germline V gene, CDR1 is MNHEY and CDR2 is SMNVEV (reference sequence). CDR3 length: 15 residues. Trimming shortened V by 3 bases and J by 3 bases, and 15 bases separated the two germline ends. CDR3: CASSLVGAVIYEQYF. For the CDR3, the DNA is TGTGCCAGCAGTTTGGTAGGGGCGGTTATCTACGAGCAGTACTTC.

This chain uses TRBV18 with TRBJ2-1; D gene ambiguous. The V and J ends lost 6 bases and 5 bases respectively, with 17 bases between them. The CDR3 totals 15 residues. Germline V gene data show CDR1 as KGHSH and CDR2 as LQKENI. DNA for the CDR3: TGTGCCAGCTCCCCAAAGACTCACTCTGACAATGAGCAGTTCTTC. Translating gives CASSPKTHSDNEQFF.

The J gene is TRBJ2-4, the V gene TRBV18, with a possible D match to TRBD1 (7 bases). Trimming left V 6 bases short and J 1 base short, with 16 bases between. The germline CDR1 and CDR2 sequences are KGHSH and LQKENI. The CDR3 runs 16 residues. CDR3 sequence reads: CASSPISGGAKNIQYF. CDR3 DNA sequence: TGTGCCAGCTCCCCTATCTCAGGGGGGGCCAAAAACATTCAGTACTTC. The full variable domain, with the rest looked up from reference TRBV18 and TRBJ2-4, is NAGVMQNPRHLVRRRGQEARLRCSPMKGHSHVYWYRQLPEEGLKFMVYLQKENIIDESGMPKERFSAEFPKEGPSILRIQQVVRGDSAAYFCASSPISGGAKNIQYFGAGTRLSVL.

The genes are TRBV5-4 and TRBJ2-3; 8 bases are shared with TRBD2. Per germline, CDR1 SGHNT and CDR2 YYREEE (reference sequence). The ends lost 4 bases at V and 4 bases at J; junction bases unmatched: 2. The length of the CDR3 is 13 residues. The CDR3 DNA sequence: TGTGCCAGCAGCCCCGGGGGGGCAGATACGCAGTATTTT. Residues: CASSPGGADTQYF. The full variable domain, rest sourced from reference TRBV5-4 and TRBJ2-3, is ETGVTQSPTHLIKTRGQQVTLRCSSQSGHNTVSWYQQALGQGPQFIFQYYREEENGRGNFPPRFSGLQFPNYSSELNVNALELDDSALYLCASSPGGADTQYFGPGTRLTVL.

The rearrangement links TRBV7-9 to TRBJ1-1, with D tentatively TRBD1 (5 bases). This CDR3 is built from 11 residues. V gave up 8 bases and J gave up 8 bases, with 12 bases separating them. From germline, CDR1 is SEHNR and CDR2 FQNEAQ (reference sequence). The DNA of the CDR3 is TGTGCCAGCGGGGGGGGGACCGAAGCTTTCTTT. It codes for CASGGGTEAFF.

The rearrangement uses TRBV9 and TRBJ2-7; D remains ambiguous. Trimming took off 0 bases at V and 3 bases at J, with 13 bases between the two ends. Germline V lookup: CDR1 SGDLS, CDR2 YYNGEE. This CDR3 spans 15 amino acids. CDR3 DNA: TGTGCCAGCAGCGTAGGCGAGTTCCGTGGCTACGAGCAGTACTTC. The encoded protein is CASSVGEFRGYEQYF.

The chain joins TRBV28 to TRBJ1-1; weak D call: TRBD1 (6 bases). The CDR3 covers 15 residues. The germline gives CDR1 MDHEN, CDR2 SYDVKM. V gave up 5 bases and J gave up 7 bases, with 20 bases separating them. The CDR3 nucleotides are TGTGCCAGCAGTCCGACCGGGACACCGAAGGGTGAAGCTTTCTTT. Its translation is CASSPTGTPKGEAFF.